This paragraph covers one TCR beta chain sequence. These data originate in a study of blood T cell repertoires in COVID-19. Whole-study context: The United States, Italy and Spain supplied acute and convalescent COVID-19 samples.

The assay was immunoSEQ multiplex PCR, and TCRdb's table has in-frame clones only and misses some. The sample gives under 150,000 clones, roughly 83% of which show up once; roughly a sixth is in the top ten. This TCR derives from a woman aged 80 or older with acute or convalescent COVID-19. Sequencing was performed on peripheral blood.

The CDR3 region is CASSTGTSGSTEQYF. The CDR3 DNA follows: TGTGCCAGCAGCACTGGGACTAGCGGGAGTACAGAGCAGTACTTC. V usage is TRBV7-2 and J usage is TRBJ2-7; 14 bases align to TRBD2. From germline, CDR1 is SGHTA and CDR2 FQGNSA. The trim removed 5 bases at V and 7 bases at J, leaving 7 bases unmatched. This CDR3 is built from 15 residues.